This TCR beta chain was captured in a study of blood T cell repertoires in COVID-19 (dated by TCRdb to the early 2020s). Regarding the study in general: Samples covering the acute and convalescent phases of COVID-19 were provided by collaborators in the United States, Italy and Spain. The prospective study material was composed of cDNA or gDNA derived from T cells, B-cell-depleted T cells, or PBMCs. The dataset comprised deeply sampled blood TCRbeta repertoires from subjects exposed to, actively infected with, or recovered from COVID-19. The repertoires were released in a freely available public database meant as a resource for research on the immune response to SARS-CoV-2. The samples were drawn from two sources: the first 160 participants of the ongoing ImmuneRACE study, and fewer than 1,500 subjects contributed by 6 global collaborators. Nearly every sample came with metadata listing a de-identified subject ID, COVID-19 status, age in years and sex. Where available, HLA class I and class II types were taken from metadata supplied by the sample provider and were not determined by assay-based typing. Overall study results and their limits: How much clinical and demographic metadata was included differed by source and by participant, and the metadata was provided uncurated.

V loses 6 bases, J loses 5 bases, and the germline ends lie 11 bases apart. The germline V gene specifies MNHEY as CDR1 and SVGAGI as CDR2. The CDR3 runs 13 residues from the cysteine to the phenylalanine. Just CDR3 DNA is preserved here, 39 bases in frame from base 1. As to this clone: Its antigen remains unidentified. No base-level quality is on record; no much larger clone is a single base apart.

TCRbeta CDR3 regions were amplified from genomic DNA using the immunoSEQ Assay, a bias-controlled multiplex PCR. The study's processing was this. Within the assay, amplification of reference gene primers was used to estimate how many nucleated cells each sample contained. Sequence reads were collapsed and filtered to measure the absolute abundance of every unique TCRbeta CDR3 rearrangement. For each sample, productive Simpson clonality was calculated as the square root of Simpson's diversity index across productive rearrangements. This is the immuneACCESS table as TCRdb keeps it, with only in-frame sequences that have V and J called. A part of the clones is gone; compared with another copy, unresolved V genes explain less than half, and the rest is unexplained. V, J and clone size are taken as reported in that table, and D and trimming were inferred from the DNA itself. In this sample the table shows under 75,000 clones, around 90% of which occur a single time. The top ten clones comprise about 3.2% of the sample.

The collaborating institutions used their own protocols to collect whole blood in K2EDTA tubes. For TCRbeta analysis, collaborator samples were shipped as frozen whole blood, as isolated PBMCs, or as DNA extracted from either sample type. This clonotype originated in a middle-aged man with active COVID-19. Source material: peripheral blood. The chain is made from TRBV6-5 and TRBJ1-5, with TRBD1 as a weak D call on 5 bases. The DNA sequence is TGTGCCAGCAGCACAGACAGATATCAGCCCCAGCATTTT. Its amino acids are CASSTDRYQPQHF.